The present entry profiles one T cell receptor beta chain with its context. Its antigen remains unidentified. One base away there is no much larger clone; base qualities are not given. V is reduced by 5 bases and J by 0 bases, leaving a spacing of 11 bases between them. Inclusive of the bounding cysteine and phenylalanine, the CDR3 is 14 residues long. CDR3 DNA is the only sequence kept; it has 42 bases, read in frame from the first base. CDR1 SGHNT and CDR2 YYREEE were looked up in the germline V gene (reference sequence). Each collaborating institution followed its own protocols to collect whole blood in K2EDTA tubes. For TCRbeta analysis, collaborator samples were shipped as frozen whole blood, as isolated PBMCs, or as DNA extracted from either sample type. TCRbeta CDR3 regions were amplified from genomic DNA using the immunoSEQ Assay, a bias-controlled multiplex PCR. The original pipeline was this. The number of nucleated cells in each sample was estimated by amplification of reference gene primers within the assay. Sequence reads were collapsed and filtered to measure the absolute abundance of every unique TCRbeta CDR3 rearrangement. For each sample, productive Simpson clonality was calculated by taking the square root of Simpson's diversity index across productive rearrangements. TCRdb took over this immuneACCESS table, retaining in-frame rearrangements with V and J assigned. Such tables are incomplete; in checked studies, under half of the missing clones stem from an unresolved V gene, and the remainder is unexplained. V, J and clone size reflect that table, while D and trimming were determined from the DNA. The table for this sample lists roughly 250,000 clones; approximately 85% of them were counted only once. Around 0.97% of the sample is in the top ten clones.

The data are from a study of blood T cell repertoires in COVID-19 (dated by TCRdb to the early 2020s). About the full investigation: Collaborator samples came from the United States, Italy and Spain and covered acute and convalescent phases of COVID-19. The prospective study material was composed of cDNA or gDNA derived from T cells, B-cell-depleted T cells, or PBMCs. The dataset comprised deeply sampled blood TCRbeta repertoires from subjects exposed to, actively infected with, or recovered from COVID-19. The repertoires were made available in a free public database intended to serve as a resource for research on the immune response to SARS-CoV-2. The samples were drawn from two sources: the first 160 participants of the ongoing ImmuneRACE study, and about 1,300 subjects contributed by 6 global collaborators. Sample metadata almost always included a de-identified subject ID, COVID-19 status, age in years and sex. HLA class I and class II types, where available, came from metadata supplied by the sample provider rather than from assay-based typing.

Overall study outcomes, separate from this receptor: Clinical and demographic metadata were provided uncurated, with the amount varying by source and participant.

This TCR derives from a man aged 40-55 years with acute or convalescent COVID-19. This sequence uses TRBV5-4 and TRBJ1-2; the D gene is possibly TRBD1, with 5 bases matching. The sample taken for sequencing was peripheral blood. In nucleotides, the sequence is TGTGCCAGCAGAGAGACAGTAGCTAACTATGGCTACACCTTC. The resulting protein is CASRETVANYGYTF. Here the CDR3 is joined to the reference TRBV5-4 and TRBJ1-2 genes, and the full variable domain is: ETGVTQSPTHLIKTRGQQVTLRCSSQSGHNTVSWYQQALGQGPQFIFQYYREEENGRGNFPPRFSGLQFPNYSSELNVNALELDDSALYLCASRETVANYGYTFGSGTRLTVV.